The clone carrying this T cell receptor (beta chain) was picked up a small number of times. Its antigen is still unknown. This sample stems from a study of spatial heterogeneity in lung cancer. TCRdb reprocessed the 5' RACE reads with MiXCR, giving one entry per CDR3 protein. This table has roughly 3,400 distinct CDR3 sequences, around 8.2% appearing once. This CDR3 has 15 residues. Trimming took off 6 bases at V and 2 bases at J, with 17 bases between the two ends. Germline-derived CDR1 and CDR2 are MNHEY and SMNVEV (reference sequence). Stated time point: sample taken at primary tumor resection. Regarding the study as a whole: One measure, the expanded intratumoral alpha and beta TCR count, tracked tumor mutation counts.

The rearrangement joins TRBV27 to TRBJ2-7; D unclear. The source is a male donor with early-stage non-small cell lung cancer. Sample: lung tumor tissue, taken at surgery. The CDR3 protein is CASRGQWSNPYEQYF. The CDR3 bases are TGTGCCAGCAGGGGTCAGTGGTCGAACCCCTACGAGCAGTACTTC.